This T cell receptor (beta chain) was retrieved from a study of cytomegalovirus exposure and HLA in healthy donors. Study summary: A subsequent analysis reported that the 100 to 150 validation repertoires were produced on the same platform that had also been used for the 666 first-cohort repertoires. The study's findings and limits: Altogether, 150 to 200 TCR beta chains were recorded as cytomegalovirus-associated.

Only in-frame clones appear in the TCRdb table, and some are missing; sequencing was by immunoSEQ multiplex PCR. The sample holds around 160,000 clones, less than 95% seen once. Donors were drawn from the approximately 120-subject validation cohort, separate from the roughly 610-subject first cohort. Details on this clone: Its antigen is not identified.

V lost 1 base and J 0 bases, leaving 10 bases between the germline ends. The length of the CDR3 is 16 residues. Germline values: CDR1 SEHNR, CDR2 FQNEAQ (reference sequence). This receptor was taken from a woman younger than 35 in good health and CMV-seropositive. The source material was PBMCs. The genes are TRBV7-9 and TRBJ1-5; D gene unclear. The chain's CDR3 is CASSLVTTNSNQPQHF. DNA of the CDR3: TGTGCCAGCAGCTTAGTTACTACTAATAGCAATCAGCCCCAGCATTTT. The variable domain in full, completed from reference TRBV7-9 and TRBJ1-5, reads DTGVSQNPRHKITKRGQNVTFRCDPISEHNRLYWYRQTLGQGPEFLTYFQNEAQLEKSRLLSDRFSAERPKGSFSTLEIQRTEQGDSAMYLCASSLVTTNSNQPQHFGDGTRLSIL.